This TCR beta chain was identified during a study of blood T cell repertoires in COVID-19. Study-wide context: Researchers got acute and convalescent COVID-19 samples from the United States, Italy and Spain.

This CDR3 region has 13 residues. CDR1 is MNHEY, CDR2 SVGAGI, per germline. The ends were cut back, 6 bases at V and 4 bases at J, with 9 bases in the middle. In the authors' methods: Amplification of reference gene primers was used by the study to estimate nucleated cell counts. Method: immunoSEQ multiplex PCR; TCRdb's copy keeps in-frame clones and lacks some. That table is the source of V, J and clone size, and D and trimming were worked out from the DNA. The repertoire includes more than 300,000 clones, 85% to 90% of them detected once, and roughly 1.2% sits in the top ten. The chain combines TRBV6-5 with TRBJ1-4; D is ambiguous. The TCR comes from a woman in her late teens or twenties who had recovered from COVID-19. The specimen sequenced was PBMCs or T cells enriched from blood (not recorded which). CDR3 protein: CASSNPDNEKLFF. DNA of the CDR3: TGTGCCAGCAGCAATCCAGATAATGAAAAACTGTTTTTT.